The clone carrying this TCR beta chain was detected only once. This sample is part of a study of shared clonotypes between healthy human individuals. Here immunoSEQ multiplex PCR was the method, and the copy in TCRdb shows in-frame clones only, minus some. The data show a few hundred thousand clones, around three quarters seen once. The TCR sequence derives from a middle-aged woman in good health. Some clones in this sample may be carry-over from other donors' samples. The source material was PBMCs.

CDR3 amino acids: CASVQGLEDQPQHF. CDR3 nucleotide sequence: TGTGCCAGTGTACAGGGGCTGGAGGACCAGCCCCAGCATTTT. The chain uses TRBV19 and TRBJ1-5, with 7 bases matching TRBD1. This CDR3 is built from 14 residues. Germline CDR1 and CDR2: LNHDA and SQIVND (reference sequence). The V segment lost 8 bases and the J segment 7 bases; nucleotides outside the gene matches: 11.